The source of this TCR beta chain is a study of identical twins. Whole-study findings and limits: Analyses based on zero insertions could be partly confounded by invariant MAIT and iNKT cells.

Trimming left V 3 bases short and J 10 bases short, with 10 bases between. The CDR3 is 12 amino acids. On this clonotype: The target antigen is unknown.

MiXCR was run by TCRdb on the 5' RACE reads, yielding one entry per CDR3 protein. This table has approximately 500,000 distinct CDR3 sequences, over 12% appearing once. These records were also assigned to another study, of yellow fever vaccine responses in identical twins.

This chain uses TRBV12-3 or TRBV12-4 with TRBJ2-1; D unclear. This TCR was sampled from a woman between 18 and 30 years old in good health. The sequenced material came from CD4+ T cells sorted from blood. For the CDR3, the DNA is TGTGCCAGCAGTTTCTACGTCAGAGAGCAGTTCTTC. Translated: CASSFYVREQFF.